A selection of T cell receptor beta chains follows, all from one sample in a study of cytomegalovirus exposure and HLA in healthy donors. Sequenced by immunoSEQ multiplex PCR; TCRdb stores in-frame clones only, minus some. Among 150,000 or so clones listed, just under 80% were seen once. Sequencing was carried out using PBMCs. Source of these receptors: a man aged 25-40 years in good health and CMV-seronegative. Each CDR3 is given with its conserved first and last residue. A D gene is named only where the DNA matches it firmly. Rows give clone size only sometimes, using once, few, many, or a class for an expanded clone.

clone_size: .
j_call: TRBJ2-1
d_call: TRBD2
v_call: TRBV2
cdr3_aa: CASRDRGGYNEQFF
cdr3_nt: TGTGCCAGCAGGGATCGGGGGGGCTACAATGAGCAGTTCTTC

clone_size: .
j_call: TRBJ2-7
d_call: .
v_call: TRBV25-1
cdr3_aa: CASSELSVSGYEQYF
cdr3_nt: TGTGCCAGCAGTGAGTTGAGCGTATCGGGATACGAGCAGTACTTC

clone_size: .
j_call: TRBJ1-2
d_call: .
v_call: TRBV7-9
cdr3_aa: CASSPQGTNYGYTF
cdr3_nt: TGTGCCAGCAGCCCCCAGGGAACTAACTATGGCTACACCTTC

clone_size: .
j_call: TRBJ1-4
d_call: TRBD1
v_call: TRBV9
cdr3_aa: CASSPRQGAGEKLFF
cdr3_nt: TGTGCCAGCAGCCCCCGTCAGGGGGCCGGGGAAAAACTGTTTTTT

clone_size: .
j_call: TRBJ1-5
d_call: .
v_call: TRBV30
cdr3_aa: CAWSGQNNQPQHF
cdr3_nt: TGTGCCTGGAGTGGTCAGAACAATCAGCCCCAGCATTTT

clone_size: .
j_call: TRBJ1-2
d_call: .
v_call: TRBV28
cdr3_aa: CASSILQGNYGYTF
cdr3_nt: TGTGCCAGCAGTATACTTCAGGGGAACTATGGCTACACCTTC

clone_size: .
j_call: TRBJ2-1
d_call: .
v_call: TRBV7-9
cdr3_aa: CASSLARDSLLRNEQFF
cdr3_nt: TGTGCCAGCAGCTTAGCGCGGGACTCACTCCTACGGAATGAGCAGTTCTTC

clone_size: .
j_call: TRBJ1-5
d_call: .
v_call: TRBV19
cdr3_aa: CASRLTGQGQPQHF
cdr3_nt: TGTGCCAGTAGGCTGACAGGTCAAGGTCAGCCCCAGCATTTT

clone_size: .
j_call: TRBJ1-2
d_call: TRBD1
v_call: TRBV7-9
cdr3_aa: CASSLAVGGIGYTF
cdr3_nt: TGTGCCAGCAGCTTAGCAGTAGGGGGCATTGGCTACACCTTC

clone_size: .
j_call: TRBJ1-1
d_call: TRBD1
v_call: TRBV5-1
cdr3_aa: CASSLETGDIEAFF
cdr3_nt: TGCGCCAGCAGCTTGGAAACAGGGGACATTGAAGCTTTCTTT

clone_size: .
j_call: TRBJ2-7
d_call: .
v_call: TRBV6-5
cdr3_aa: CASSYSGRLAYEQYF
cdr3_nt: TGTGCCAGCAGTTACTCGGGCAGGTTGGCCTACGAGCAGTACTTC

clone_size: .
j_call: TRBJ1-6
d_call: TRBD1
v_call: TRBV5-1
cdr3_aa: CASSWTGDEDNSPLHF
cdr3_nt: TGCGCCAGCAGCTGGACAGGGGATGAAGATAATTCACCCCTCCACTTT

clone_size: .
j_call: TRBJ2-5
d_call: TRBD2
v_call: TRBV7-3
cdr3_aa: CASSSGLAGGRETQYF
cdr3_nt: TGTGCCAGCAGCTCTGGACTAGCGGGGGGAAGAGAGACCCAGTACTTC

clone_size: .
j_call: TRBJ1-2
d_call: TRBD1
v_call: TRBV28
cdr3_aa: CASSSDRVRYTF
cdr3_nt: TGTGCCAGCAGTTCCGACAGGGTTCGCTACACCTTC

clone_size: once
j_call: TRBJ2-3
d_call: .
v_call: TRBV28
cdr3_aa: CAGQEPGGSANTQYF
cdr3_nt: TGTGCCGGACAGGAGCCGGGAGGGTCCGCGAATACGCAGTATTTT

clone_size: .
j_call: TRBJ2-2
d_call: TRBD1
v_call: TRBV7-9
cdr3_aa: CASSRDRDGELFF
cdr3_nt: TGTGCCAGCAGCCGGGACAGGGACGGGGAGCTGTTTTTT

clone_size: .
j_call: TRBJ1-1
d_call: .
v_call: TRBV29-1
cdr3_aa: CSVEETENTEAFF
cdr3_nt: TGCAGCGTTGAAGAAACAGAGAACACTGAAGCTTTCTTT

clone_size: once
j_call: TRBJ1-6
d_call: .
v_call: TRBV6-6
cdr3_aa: CASSYRGLDSPLHF
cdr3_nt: TGTGCCAGCAGTTACAGGGGATTGGATTCACCCCTCCACTTT

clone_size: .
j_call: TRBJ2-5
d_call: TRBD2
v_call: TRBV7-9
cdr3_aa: CASSLQGLGIETQYF
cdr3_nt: TGTGCCAGCAGCTTACAGGGACTAGGGATAGAGACCCAGTACTTC

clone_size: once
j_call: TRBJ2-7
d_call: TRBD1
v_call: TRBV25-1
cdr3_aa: CASSGDRVYEQYF
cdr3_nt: TGTGCCAGCAGTGGGGACAGGGTTTACGAGCAGTACTTC

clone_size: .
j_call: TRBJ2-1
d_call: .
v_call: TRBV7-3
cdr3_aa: CATLRGAGGIYNEQFF
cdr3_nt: TGTGCCACCCTGAGGGGGGCAGGGGGTATTTACAATGAGCAGTTCTTC

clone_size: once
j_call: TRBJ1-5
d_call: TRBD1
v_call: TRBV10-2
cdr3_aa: CASSEQGAGQPQHF
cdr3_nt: TGCGCCAGCAGTGAACAGGGGGCTGGTCAGCCCCAGCATTTT

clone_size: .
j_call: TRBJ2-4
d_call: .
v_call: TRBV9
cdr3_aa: CASSVRGNGIQYF
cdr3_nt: TGTGCCAGCAGCGTAAGGGGGAACGGCATTCAGTACTTC

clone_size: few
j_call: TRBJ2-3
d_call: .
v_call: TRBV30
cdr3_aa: CAWSGQDGDTQYF
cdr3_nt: TGTGCCTGGAGTGGACAGGACGGAGATACGCAGTATTTT

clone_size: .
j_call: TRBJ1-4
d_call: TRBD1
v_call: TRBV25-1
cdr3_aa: CASSGRQGSAAEKLFF
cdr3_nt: TGTGCCAGCAGTGGTCGACAGGGGTCGGCAGCGGAAAAACTGTTTTTT

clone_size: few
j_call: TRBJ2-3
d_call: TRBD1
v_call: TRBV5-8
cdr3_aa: CASSSLIQGNLDTQYF
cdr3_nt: TGTGCCAGCAGCTCCCTTATACAGGGGAACCTAGATACGCAGTATTTT

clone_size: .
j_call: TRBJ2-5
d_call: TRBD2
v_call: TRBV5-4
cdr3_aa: CASSLLSTSGQETQYF
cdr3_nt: TGTGCCAGCAGCTTACTATCGACTAGCGGGCAAGAGACCCAGTACTTC

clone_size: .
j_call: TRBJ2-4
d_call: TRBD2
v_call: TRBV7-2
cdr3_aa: CASRTSGGNIQYF
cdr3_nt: TGTGCCAGCAGAACTTCGGGGGGGAACATTCAGTACTTC

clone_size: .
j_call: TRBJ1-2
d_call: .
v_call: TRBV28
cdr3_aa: CASSLGQGLFGYTF
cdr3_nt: TGTGCCAGCAGTTTAGGGCAGGGCTTATTCGGCTACACCTTC

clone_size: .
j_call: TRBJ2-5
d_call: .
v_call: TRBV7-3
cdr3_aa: CASSLGGPQTLQTQYF
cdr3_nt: TGTGCCAGCAGCCTCGGGGGACCCCAGACGCTGCAGACCCAGTACTTC

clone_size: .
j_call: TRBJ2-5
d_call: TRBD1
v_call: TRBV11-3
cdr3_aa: CASSQRQGPQETQYF
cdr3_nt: TGTGCCAGCAGCCAACGACAGGGACCCCAAGAGACCCAGTACTTC

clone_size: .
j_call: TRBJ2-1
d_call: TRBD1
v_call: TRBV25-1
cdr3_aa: CATRTGGKNEQFF
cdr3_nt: TGTGCCACTAGGACAGGGGGAAAGAATGAGCAGTTCTTC

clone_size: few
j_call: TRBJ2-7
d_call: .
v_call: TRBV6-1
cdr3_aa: CASSEVEAATYEQYF
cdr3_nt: TGTGCCAGCAGTGAAGTAGAGGCAGCGACGTACGAGCAGTACTTC

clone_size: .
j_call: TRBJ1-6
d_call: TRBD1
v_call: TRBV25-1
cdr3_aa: CASSEVQGASSPLHF
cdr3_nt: TGTGCCAGCAGTGAGGTACAGGGGGCGAGTTCACCCCTCCACTTT

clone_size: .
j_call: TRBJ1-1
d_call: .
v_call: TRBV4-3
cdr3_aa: CASSQDREVMKAFF
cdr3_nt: TGCGCCAGCAGCCAAGATCGAGAGGTGATGAAAGCTTTCTTT

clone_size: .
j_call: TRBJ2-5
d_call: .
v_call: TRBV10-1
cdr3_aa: CASSGGAQETQYF
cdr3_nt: TGCGCCAGCAGCGGCGGGGCCCAAGAGACCCAGTACTTC

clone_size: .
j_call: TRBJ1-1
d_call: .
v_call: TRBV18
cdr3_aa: CASLTGLRTEAFF
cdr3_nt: TGTGCCAGCCTCACGGGGTTGCGCACTGAAGCTTTCTTT

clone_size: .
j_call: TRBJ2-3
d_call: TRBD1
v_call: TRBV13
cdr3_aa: CASSIRRTGATDTQYF
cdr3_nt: TGTGCCAGCAGCATCCGCAGGACAGGAGCCACAGATACGCAGTATTTT

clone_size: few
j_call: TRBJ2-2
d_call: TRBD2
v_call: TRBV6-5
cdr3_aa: CASSPGGTGELFF
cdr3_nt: TGTGCCAGCAGTCCGGGGGGGACCGGGGAGCTGTTTTTT

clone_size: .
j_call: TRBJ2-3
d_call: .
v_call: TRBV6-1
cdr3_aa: CASSDERGTDTQYF
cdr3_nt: TGTGCCAGCAGTGATGAGAGGGGGACAGATACGCAGTATTTT

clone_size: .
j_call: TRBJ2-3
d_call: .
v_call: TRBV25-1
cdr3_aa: CASRLADTQYF
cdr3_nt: TGTGCCAGCAGATTAGCAGATACGCAGTATTTT

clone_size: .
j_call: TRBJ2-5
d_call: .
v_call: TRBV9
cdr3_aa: CASSPGTPRETQYF
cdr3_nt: TGTGCCAGCAGCCCGGGGACACCTAGGGAGACCCAGTACTTC

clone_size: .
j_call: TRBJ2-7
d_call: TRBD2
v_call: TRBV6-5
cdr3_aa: CASSYSLAGGPYEQYF
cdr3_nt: TGTGCCAGCAGTTACAGCCTAGCGGGGGGACCCTACGAGCAGTACTTC

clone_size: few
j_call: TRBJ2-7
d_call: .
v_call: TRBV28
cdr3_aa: CASSLPQVPEQYF
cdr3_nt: TGTGCCAGCAGTTTACCACAGGTACCCGAGCAGTACTTC

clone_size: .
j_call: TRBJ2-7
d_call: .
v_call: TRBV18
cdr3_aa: CASSPPYHYEQYF
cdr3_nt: TGTGCCAGCTCACCACCGTACCACTACGAGCAGTACTTC